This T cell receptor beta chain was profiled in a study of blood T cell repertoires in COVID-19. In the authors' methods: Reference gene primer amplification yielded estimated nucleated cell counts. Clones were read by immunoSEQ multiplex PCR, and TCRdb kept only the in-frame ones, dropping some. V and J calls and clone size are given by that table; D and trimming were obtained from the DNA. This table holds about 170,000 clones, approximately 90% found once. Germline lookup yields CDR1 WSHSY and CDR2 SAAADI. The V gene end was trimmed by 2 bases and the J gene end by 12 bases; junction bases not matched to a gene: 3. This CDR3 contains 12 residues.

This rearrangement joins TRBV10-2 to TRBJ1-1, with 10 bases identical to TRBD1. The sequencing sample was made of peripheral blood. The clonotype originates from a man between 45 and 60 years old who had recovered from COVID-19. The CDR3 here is CASSEGDRGTFF. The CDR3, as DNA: TGCGCCAGCAGTGAGGGGGACAGGGGAACTTTCTTT.